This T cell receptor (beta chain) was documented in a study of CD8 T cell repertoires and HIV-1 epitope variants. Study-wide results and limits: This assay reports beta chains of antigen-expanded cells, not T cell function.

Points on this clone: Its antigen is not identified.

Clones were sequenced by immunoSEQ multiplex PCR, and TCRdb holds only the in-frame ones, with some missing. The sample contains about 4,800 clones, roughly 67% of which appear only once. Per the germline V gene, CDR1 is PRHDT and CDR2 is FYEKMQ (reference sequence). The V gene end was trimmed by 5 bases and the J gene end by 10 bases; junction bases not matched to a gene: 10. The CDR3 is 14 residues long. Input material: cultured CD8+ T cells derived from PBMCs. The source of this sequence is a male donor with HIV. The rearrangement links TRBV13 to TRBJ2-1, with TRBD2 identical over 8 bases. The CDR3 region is CASSIWTSSREQFF. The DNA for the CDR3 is TGTGCCAGCAGCATTTGGACTAGCAGCAGAGAGCAGTTCTTC.